A selection of T cell receptor beta chains follows, all from one sample in a study of control samples from healthy donors and cancer patients. Produced via immunoSEQ multiplex PCR; TCRdb's table is partial and in-frame only. Here the sample spans fewer than 500,000 clones, roughly 90% being singletons. The sequencing input was PBMCs. Source of these receptors: a man aged 40-50 years with head and neck cancer. The CDR3 runs from the conserved cysteine through the conserved F or W. A D gene is named only where the DNA matches it firmly. Rows may omit the clone size; those that give it use once, few, many or a size class.

len: 13
j_gene: TRBJ1-1
v_gene: TRBV6-5
abundance: -
d_gene: TRBD1
CDR3nt: TGTGCCAGCAGTTGGGACAGAAACACTGAAGCTTTCTTT
CDR3aa: CASSWDRNTEAFF

len: 14
j_gene: TRBJ1-2
v_gene: TRBV11-2
abundance: -
d_gene: -
CDR3nt: TGTGCCAGCAGCTTAGGAACAGGGCAGGATGGCTACACCTTC
CDR3aa: CASSLGTGQDGYTF

len: 14
j_gene: TRBJ2-3
v_gene: TRBV7-2
abundance: few
d_gene: -
CDR3nt: TGTGCCAGCGAGACGGGAGATAGGTTCGATACGCAGTATTTT
CDR3aa: CASETGDRFDTQYF

len: 13
j_gene: TRBJ2-3
v_gene: TRBV6-2/TRBV6-3
abundance: -
d_gene: -
CDR3nt: TGTGCCAGCAGTTACGGGAACACAGATACGCAGTATTTT
CDR3aa: CASSYGNTDTQYF

len: 20
j_gene: TRBJ1-5
v_gene: TRBV15
abundance: -
d_gene: TRBD1
CDR3nt: TGTGCCACCAGCAGAGAGGTAATAGGGACAGGGGCATATAGCAATCAGCCCCAGCATTTT
CDR3aa: CATSREVIGTGAYSNQPQHF

len: 15
j_gene: TRBJ1-2
v_gene: TRBV7-2
abundance: -
d_gene: -
CDR3nt: TGTGCCAGCAGCTTAATTGTGGGGCCGGGGTATGGCTACACCTTC
CDR3aa: CASSLIVGPGYGYTF

len: 12
j_gene: TRBJ1-1
v_gene: TRBV3-1/TRBV3-2
abundance: -
d_gene: TRBD1
CDR3nt: TGTGCCAGCAGCCAAGATAGGGACAGGACCATCTTT
CDR3aa: CASSQDRDRTIF

len: 14
j_gene: TRBJ1-6
v_gene: TRBV6-5
abundance: -
d_gene: -
CDR3nt: TGTGCCAGCAATTACAACCTGGATAATTCACCCCTCCACTTT
CDR3aa: CASNYNLDNSPLHF

len: 16
j_gene: TRBJ2-7
v_gene: TRBV5-1
abundance: -
d_gene: TRBD1
CDR3nt: TGCGCCAGCAGCTTAGGGGGACAGGTGACTCCGGGAGAGCAGTACTTC
CDR3aa: CASSLGGQVTPGEQYF

len: 14
j_gene: TRBJ1-5
v_gene: TRBV6-5
abundance: -
d_gene: -
CDR3nt: TGTGCCACCTCCTTCGGAGGGAGTGGTCAGCCCCAGCATTTT
CDR3aa: CATSFGGSGQPQHF

len: 13
j_gene: TRBJ2-5
v_gene: TRBV11-3
abundance: -
d_gene: TRBD2
CDR3nt: TGTGCCAGCAGTGGACTAGGGAAAGAGACCCAGTACTTC
CDR3aa: CASSGLGKETQYF